Presented here are 7 T cell receptor beta chains from one specimen sequenced in a study of blood T cell repertoires in COVID-19. Libraries were prepared by immunoSEQ multiplex PCR; TCRdb keeps only in-frame clonotypes and omits some of them. There are approximately 150,000 clones in the sample; 85% to 90% occur only once, and more than 1.5% lies in the top ten. The material sequenced was peripheral blood. The receptors here all came from a woman aged 55-70 years with acute or convalescent COVID-19.

This chain joins TRBV19 and TRBJ2-6; 8 nucleotides align to TRBD1. Germline V lookup: CDR1 LNHDA, CDR2 SQIVND (reference sequence). V shed 5 bases and J 2 bases; nucleotides not matched to a gene: 2. This CDR3 contains 15 residues. The CDR3 DNA reads TGTGCCAGTAGTGCACAGGGGGCTGGGGCCAACGTCCTGACTTTC. Protein sequence: CASSAQGAGANVLTF. Full variable domain (outside the CDR3, taken from reference TRBV19 and TRBJ2-6): DGGITQSPKYLFRKEGQNVTLSCEQNLNHDAMYWYRQDPGQGLRLIYYSQIVNDFQKGDIAEGYSVSREKKESFPLTVTSAQKNPTAFYLCASSAQGAGANVLTFGAGSRLTVL.

The rearrangement joins TRBV6-5 to TRBJ1-1, with D perhaps matching TRBD1 (5 bases). The CDR3 length is 13 residues. The germline V gene has CDR1 MNHEY and CDR2 SVGAGI. V shed 2 bases and J shed 6 bases, with 10 bases lying between them. CDR3 sequence (DNA): TGTGCCAGCAGTTACGGGTGGGGCTCTGAAGCTTTCTTT. Its protein product is CASSYGWGSEAFF.

This rearrangement joins TRBV5-8 to TRBJ1-5; 7 bases are shared with TRBD1. V lost 4 bases, J lost 3 bases, and 10 bases stayed unmatched. This CDR3 has 16 amino acids. Per the germline V gene, CDR1 is SGHTS and CDR2 is YDEGEE. CDR3 nucleotides: TGTGCCAGCAGCCACGGAACAGGGGCTCCCAATCAGCCCCAGCATTTT. This codes for CASSHGTGAPNQPQHF.

The chain combines TRBV5-7 with TRBJ1-1; the D gene is possibly TRBD1 (5 bases). TRBV5-7 is an ORF; its function is uncertain. V was cut by 2 bases and J by 4 bases, with 6 bases left in between. The CDR3 is 12 residues long. As DNA, the CDR3 is TGTGCCAGCAGCTTAAGGGGCACTGAAGCTTTCTTT. Its protein product is CASSLRGTEAFF.

J is TRBJ2-1 and V is TRBV24-1, with 10 bases fitting TRBD2. The V and J ends lost 4 bases and 7 bases, in that order; junction bases with no gene match: 9. The CDR3 is made up of 16 amino acids. The germline V gene encodes CDR1 KGHDR and CDR2 SFDVKD. CDR3 nucleotide sequence: TGTGCCACCAGTGACATGACTAGCGGGCCAGGGAATGAGCAGTTCTTC. Translation: CATSDMTSGPGNEQFF.

The chain carries TRBV5-8 and TRBJ2-5, with D maybe TRBD2 (7 bases). V lost 4 bases to trimming and J lost 5 bases, with 15 bases between them. Looked up from germline, CDR1 is SGHTS and CDR2 is YDEGEE. This CDR3 is 14 amino acids long. Written as DNA, the CDR3 is TGTGCCAGCAGCAGGGGGGGTCTGGAGGAGACCCAGTACTTC. Encoded protein: CASSRGGLEETQYF.

The V call is TRBV27, the J call TRBJ1-2; 7 positions agree with TRBD1. Germline V gene sequence: CDR1 MNHEY, CDR2 SMNVEV (reference sequence). There are 13 residues in the CDR3. V lost 5 bases to trimming and J lost 8 bases; unmatched junction nucleotides: 8. The CDR3 DNA follows: TGTGCCAGCAGTCCACGGACAGGTCAGGGCTACACCTTC. It translates to CASSPRTGQGYTF.